A selection of T cell receptor beta chains follows, all from one sample in a study of T cells after yellow fever vaccination. TCRdb ran MiXCR on the 5' RACE reads and lists one entry per CDR3 protein. This sample has 400,000 or so distinct CDR3 sequences, with 6.2% found just once. The sequencing used PBMCs, collected 5 days after the yellow fever booster vaccination. These TCRs come from a man aged 25 to 40 who received the YFV17D yellow fever vaccine. CDR3s include the opening cysteine and the closing phenylalanine or tryptophan. Part of the rows lack a size; the others show once, few, many or a class for expanded clones.

>few|TRBJ2-1|TRBV9
CASSAGQGFNEQFF
>NA|TRBJ2-5|TRBV12-3/TRBV12-4
CASTLGGRGETQYF
>few|TRBJ1-1|TRBV5-6
CASSFKGRGTEAFF
>few|TRBJ2-1|TRBV29-1
CSVGGGLAGAREQFF
>many|TRBJ2-1|TRBV20-1
CSAPLAGHNEQFF
>NA|TRBJ2-1|TRBV20-1
CSASDPRQGIYNEQFF
>many|TRBJ2-2|TRBV5-1
CASSLAGPGGTGELFF
>NA|TRBJ1-3|TRBV4-2
CASSQPGEGDSGNTIYF
>many|TRBJ2-1|TRBV20-1
CSARIDGEQFF
>many|TRBJ1-6|TRBV27
CASSPGPRSYNSPLHF
>many|TRBJ2-2|TRBV11-2
CASRSGTNTGELFF
>few|TRBJ2-5|TRBV6-2/TRBV6-3
CASSILREIKETQYF
>few|TRBJ2-3|TRBV27
CASSRQGRDTQYF
>many|TRBJ1-1|TRBV6-2/TRBV6-3
CASSYLGPNTEAFF
>NA|TRBJ2-2|TRBV3-1
CASSQDPGIGELFF
>many|TRBJ2-5|TRBV19
CASSTATGKLRETQYF
>NA|TRBJ1-1|TRBV7-9
CASSRGGENTEAFF
>NA|TRBJ1-5|TRBV20-1
CSARADGGDRPQHF
>many|TRBJ2-1|TRBV12-3/TRBV12-4
CASSLAPTNNEQFF
>NA|TRBJ2-6|TRBV18
CASSPSVAGANVLTF
>many|TRBJ2-7|TRBV2
CASRVSYEQYF
>few|TRBJ2-7|TRBV4-2
CASSQESGRAYYEQYF
>many|TRBJ2-2|TRBV12-3/TRBV12-4
CASNPGLALTGELFF
>once|TRBJ2-1|TRBV29-1
CSVRPTALSSSSYNEQFF
>few|TRBJ2-3|TRBV18
CASSPRDSSTDTQYF
>NA|TRBJ2-3|TRBV7-2
CASSTRHAEGADTQYF
>many|TRBJ2-3|TRBV7-2
CASSLAAQRPTDTQYF
>NA|TRBJ2-7|TRBV19
CASSPMRGASGPTYEQYF
>NA|TRBJ2-3|TRBV6-1
CATQRTSGTDTQYF
>many|TRBJ1-5|TRBV6-1
CATAGGVEQPQHF
>NA|TRBJ1-2|TRBV5-8
CASSPLGAYGYTF
>few|TRBJ2-4|TRBV20-1
CSARDSSSIQYF
>many|TRBJ2-1|TRBV24-1
CATSGAGESSYNEQFF
>many|TRBJ2-5|TRBV24-1
CATSDFTQGGETQYF
>many|TRBJ1-2|TRBV21-1
CASSKALRCGYTF
>NA|TRBJ2-4|TRBV7-2
CASSSGGGGGYIQYF
>NA|TRBJ2-7|TRBV5-6
CASSSTGRGTYEQYF
>NA|TRBJ2-5|TRBV20-1
CSARESRGGPQYF
>few|TRBJ2-7|TRBV6-2/TRBV6-3
CASSPDAIYEQYF
>many|TRBJ2-1|TRBV27
CAISGPLNEQFF
>many|TRBJ1-1|TRBV20-1
CSASYGGTEAFF
>many|TRBJ1-5|TRBV6-5
CASSYSFGEGQPQHF
>many|TRBJ1-6|TRBV5-1
CASRSGQGLTPLHF
>many|TRBJ2-7|TRBV28
CASGSFWGERSYEQYF
>few|TRBJ2-3|TRBV20-1
CSALPTVWTGNSFRTDTQYF
>NA|TRBJ1-1|TRBV5-4
CASSLVRKVNTEAFF
>many|TRBJ2-7|TRBV5-1
CASSAQGLPDEQYF
>NA|TRBJ1-2|TRBV10-3
CAISDDTAAGYTF
>few|TRBJ2-1|TRBV6-5
CASSSKAGLAGYNEQFF
>many|TRBJ2-7|TRBV10-2
CASSDIPGNSYEQYF
>few|TRBJ1-2|TRBV9
CASSAAGIANYGYTF
>few|TRBJ2-7|TRBV19
CASSSGGALSYEQYF